These T cell receptor beta chains were read from a single sample in a study of response to subunit inactivated influenza vaccine. TCRdb passed the RT-PCR reads through MiXCR, listing each CDR3 protein once. This table holds roughly 760,000 distinct CDR3 sequences, approximately 22% found once. The specimen comprised PBMCs from blood, sampled about 5 days after vaccination. These receptors came from a man aged 50-60 years who received an inactivated influenza vaccine. Both conserved end residues are part of each CDR3.

V gene,J gene,CDR3 protein
TRBV6-2/TRBV6-3,TRBJ2-1,CASSYRARPYYDEQFF
TRBV6-5,TRBJ1-2,CASSYSGRGHDGYTF
TRBV20-1,TRBJ2-7,CSARNRVLFYEQYF
TRBV10-1,TRBJ1-1,CASSLSRSNTEAFF
TRBV5-1,TRBJ2-7,CASSSAGSGSYEQYF
TRBV2,TRBJ1-2,CASSATGGENYGYTF
TRBV15,TRBJ2-2,CATSRPLGLAGGWNTGELFF
TRBV29-1,TRBJ1-1,CSVNTEYTEAFF
TRBV4-2,TRBJ2-3,CASSRPSGASTDTQYF
TRBV19,TRBJ2-7,CASSIDHLDRREQYF
TRBV6-2/TRBV6-3,TRBJ2-3,CASSYLDTSSTDTQYF
TRBV6-1,TRBJ1-1,CASSLQPENTEAFF
TRBV12-3/TRBV12-4,TRBJ2-3,CASRSLAYTDTQYF
TRBV7-9,TRBJ2-1,CASRLGANEQFF
TRBV24-1,TRBJ2-7,CATSDLMGLARLCEQYF
TRBV5-1,TRBJ2-2,CASSRRQGLTGELFF
TRBV20-1,TRBJ2-2,CSARDVIGRASGELFF
TRBV6-5,TRBJ2-2,CASSYNPYTGELFF
TRBV7-6,TRBJ1-5,CASSLSGQDNQPQHF
TRBV28,TRBJ1-6,CASSEGQRSPLHF
TRBV5-1,TRBJ1-4,CASSRAWGREKLFF
TRBV7-2,TRBJ2-3,CASSLRPNSPDTQYF
TRBV6-1,TRBJ2-7,CASSPRDRGRFEQYF
TRBV20-1,TRBJ1-5,CSASRTADQPQHF
TRBV6-2/TRBV6-3,TRBJ2-5,CASSYSLGLAEETQYF
TRBV4-1,TRBJ2-2,CASSQGWGPDTGELFF
TRBV9,TRBJ2-7,CASSPTPQGPYEQYF
TRBV7-9,TRBJ2-7,CASSTTTGGYEQYF